The T cell receptor (beta chain) described here comes from a study of T cell changes during pregnancy in multiple sclerosis (dated by TCRdb to the late 2010s). In terms of the full investigation: Changes in the T cell repertoire over the course of pregnancy were examined in this study in women with multiple sclerosis.

Turning to this clone: Its antigen is still unknown. Base qualities are not provided; no much larger clone lies one nucleotide away.

Trimming takes 1 base from V and 4 bases from J, and the germline ends sit 10 bases apart. The germline V gene specifies LGHNA as CDR1 and YSLEER as CDR2. Taken from cysteine to phenylalanine, the CDR3 has 15 residues. Here the CDR3 DNA is all that survives: 45 bases in frame from base 1. The library relied on the immunoSEQ multiplex PCR assay. TCRdb took this table from immuneACCESS and kept in-frame rearrangements with V and J called. Such tables lack part of the clones; where checked against another copy, unresolved V genes explain under half of the gap, and the rest is unexplained. For this sample the table gives tens of thousands of clones, of which approximately 92% were detected only once. The ten top clones hold just under 2% of the sample.

The rearranged chain carries TRBV4-3 and TRBJ2-2, and the D gene may be TRBD2, 5 bases matching. This TCR was sampled from a female donor in good health, enrolled as a control in a pregnancy study. Here the sequenced sample was peripheral blood, taken in the third trimester of pregnancy. In nucleotide form, the sequence is TGCGCCAGCAGCCAAGGGCCCGGAGGCACCGGGGAGCTGTTTTTT. Translated, this is CASSQGPGGTGELFF.